These 21 T cell receptor beta chains came from one sample sequenced in a study of molecular identifiers for immune sequencing clone quantification. TCRdb used MiXCR to reprocess the PCR reads, holding one entry per CDR3 protein. This sample has about 640,000 distinct CDR3 sequences; about 20% occur once, and the top ten carry around 0.9%. The material sequenced was naive CD8+ T cells from blood, with Jurkat cell RNA spiked in. As for subset: FACS-sorted CD8+CD4-CCR7+CD45RA+ naive T cells. These receptors were taken from a human donor in good health. Some libraries in this study had Jurkat cell RNA spiked in.

This clonotype was counted between two and nine times. This rearrangement joins TRBV6-2 or TRBV6-3 to TRBJ2-2; no clear D gene. Germline-derived CDR1 and CDR2 are MNHEY and SVGEGT. The CDR3 spans 14 residues. V lost 2 bases, J lost 5 bases, and 9 bases lay in between. CDR3 sequence: CASSYVTTTGELFF. The CDR3 bases are TGTGCCAGCAGTTACGTCACCACTACCGGGGAGCTGTTTTTT.

This clonotype was detected ten times or more. V and J are TRBV29-1 and TRBJ2-2; 7 bases align to TRBD2. The germline CDR1 and CDR2 sequences are SQVTM and ANQGSEA. With V trimmed by 5 bases and J by 6 bases, 3 bases remained unmatched. The CDR3 spans 12 residues. The CDR3 region is CSVLAGSGELFF. Here the CDR3 DNA reads TGCAGCGTTTTAGCGGGCTCCGGGGAGCTGTTTTTT.

Ten or more counts support this clonotype. The rearrangement links TRBV4-3 to TRBJ2-7, with D perhaps matching TRBD2 (5 bases). The CDR3 runs to 15 residues. Trimming left V 2 bases short and J 2 bases short, with 13 bases between. Germline assignment: CDR1 LGHNA and CDR2 YSLEER. CDR3 DNA: TGCGCCAGCAGCCAATCATCCAGCGGTACCTACGAGCAGTACTTC. The encoded protein is CASSQSSSGTYEQYF.

The rearrangement links TRBV19 to TRBJ1-5; D gene unclear. The CDR3 length is 14 residues. V lost 6 bases, J lost 0 bases, and 9 bases lay in between. Germline V gives CDR1 LNHDA, CDR2 SQIVND (reference sequence). The CDR3 sequence: CASRPGFSNQPQHF. The DNA of the CDR3 is TGTGCCAGTAGGCCGGGGTTTAGCAATCAGCCCCAGCATTTT.

With respect to this clonotype: It may be a read error: a sequence one base away is much more abundant. The rearrangement uses TRBV20-1 and TRBJ1-3; no definite D call. The CDR3 length is 13 residues. The germline V gene encodes CDR1 DFQATT and CDR2 SNEGSKA (reference sequence). CDR3 residues: CSAREGNGNTVYF. The CDR3 DNA is TGCAGTGCTAGAGAAGGAAACGGAAACACCGTATATTTT.

This clonotype was seen only a few times. This chain connects TRBV19 to TRBJ1-6; TRBD1 might be the D (5 bases). Trimming shortened V by 3 bases and J by 0 bases, and 9 bases separated the two germline ends. There are 16 residues in the CDR3. Per germline, CDR1 LNHDA and CDR2 SQIVND (reference sequence). The CDR3 is CASSIGTRSYNSPLHF. CDR3 nucleotides: TGTGCCAGTAGTATCGGGACTCGCTCCTATAATTCACCCCTCCACTTT.

The chain couples TRBV12-3 or TRBV12-4 to TRBJ1-2; 7 bases are a match to TRBD1. CDR3 length: 16 amino acids. J was trimmed by 3 bases and V by 5 bases; bases with no gene match: 12. Here the CDR3 DNA reads TGTGCCAGCAGTCCAAAACAGGGGCATTCTTACTATGGCTACACCTTC. It yields the protein CASSPKQGHSYYGYTF.

Remarks on this clonotype: This could be a read error, since a much larger clone is one nucleotide away. The J gene is TRBJ1-1, the V gene TRBV27; perhaps TRBD1 as D (6 bases). V was pared by 8 bases and J by 7 bases, with 17 bases between. Germline V gives CDR1 MNHEY, CDR2 SMNVEV (reference sequence). CDR3 length: 13 amino acids. The CDR3 is CASGYDRIGEAFF. CDR3 sequence (DNA): TGTGCCAGCGGTTATGACAGGATTGGTGAAGCTTTCTTT.

For this clonotype: A much larger clonotype is one base distant, so this may be a read error. V gene TRBV6-5 combines with J gene TRBJ2-3; D tentatively reads TRBD1 or TRBD2 (5 bases each). This CDR3 contains 14 residues. Looked up from germline, CDR1 is MNHEY and CDR2 is SVGAGI. CDR3 in amino acids: CANSLWGNTDTQYF. The CDR3 nucleotides read TGTGCCAACAGTCTCTGGGGGAACACAGATACGCAGTATTTT.

The chain couples TRBV11-2 to TRBJ1-6, with D unresolved. Trimming removed 5 bases from V and 8 bases from J, with 19 bases in between. Germline V lookup: CDR1 SGHAT, CDR2 FQNNGV. The CDR3 loop spans 16 amino acids. The CDR3 sequence: CASSQAIGLQDSPLHF. The CDR3 nucleotides read TGTGCCAGCAGCCAAGCTATCGGTTTGCAGGATTCACCCCTCCACTTT.

This clonotype has a count of ten or more. The V call is TRBV15, the J call TRBJ1-5, with no clear D. V was cut by 1 base and J by 4 bases, with 5 bases left in between. This CDR3 region has 13 residues. The V gene's germline CDR1 is LNHNV and CDR2 YYDKDF (reference sequence). CDR3 region: CATSRGFNQPQHF. The CDR3 DNA reads as TGTGCCACCAGCAGAGGTTTTAATCAGCCCCAGCATTTT. Using reference TRBV15 and TRBJ1-5 for the parts outside the CDR3, the full variable domain is DAMVIQNPRYQVTQFGKPVTLSCSQTLNHNVMYWYQQKSSQAPKLLFHYYDKDFNNEADTPDNFQSRRPNTSFCFLDIRSPGLGDTAMYLCATSRGFNQPQHFGDGTRLSIL.

This clonotype was recorded a few times. V gene TRBV6-5 combines with J gene TRBJ2-6, with 10 bases identical to TRBD1. The CDR3 is 20 residues long. The ends lost 0 bases at V and 3 bases at J; junction bases unmatched: 11. Germline CDR1 reads MNHEY; CDR2 reads SVGAGI. CDR3 sequence: CASSYSFPGQGLVGANVLTF. CDR3 coding DNA: TGTGCCAGCAGTTACTCTTTTCCGGGACAGGGGCTGGTTGGGGCCAACGTCCTGACTTTC.

Remarks on this clonotype: A much larger clone differs from this one at a single base, so this may be a read error. The genes are TRBV12-5 and TRBJ1-1, with D maybe TRBD1 (6 bases). The germline V gene has CDR1 LGHNT and CDR2 FRNRAP. The CDR3 sequence is 13 residues long. CDR3 coding DNA: TGTGCTGGTGGTTTCGGACAGAGCACTGAAGCTTTCTTT. This encodes CAGGFGQSTEAFF.

This clonotype was found many times. V is TRBV28 and J is TRBJ2-2; 8 bases fit TRBD2. This CDR3 is 24 amino acids long. Germline loops: CDR1 MDHEN, CDR2 SYDVKM. V was pared by 7 bases and J by 2 bases, with 33 bases of the junction left unmatched. Here the CDR3 reads CASIRSGSERTQAQREFNTGELFF. The DNA for the CDR3 is TGTGCCAGCATAAGAAGCGGGAGTGAGAGAACCCAAGCTCAAAGAGAGTTCAACACCGGGGAGCTGTTTTTT.

This clonotype has a count of ten or more. The V call is TRBV28, the J call TRBJ2-5; 7 bases fit TRBD1. Germline loops: CDR1 MDHEN, CDR2 SYDVKM. The CDR3 sequence is 15 residues long. V gave up 5 bases and J gave up 5 bases; unmatched junction bases: 11. CDR3 loop: CASSPHTGVVETQYF. CDR3 coding DNA: TGTGCCAGCAGTCCCCACACAGGGGTAGTTGAGACCCAGTACTTC. Full variable domain (rest looked up from reference TRBV28 and TRBJ2-5): DVKVTQSSRYLVKRTGEKVFLECVQDMDHENMFWYRQDPGLGLRLIYFSYDVKMKEKGDIPEGYSVSREKKERFSLILESASTNQTSMYLCASSPHTGVVETQYFGPGTRLLVL.

With respect to this clonotype: This may be a read error, as it is one base from a much larger clone. The final CDR3 position lacks the conserved phenylalanine or tryptophan, pointing to a likely read error. The chain employs TRBV4-3 and TRBJ2-7; D unresolved. CDR3 length equals 14 residues. The germline V gene has CDR1 LGHNA and CDR2 YSLEER. Trimming cost V 0 bases and J 1 base, with 7 bases left between them. The CDR3 is CASSQDLPSYEQYL. CDR3 bases: TGCGCCAGCAGCCAAGATCTTCCGTCCTACGAGCAGTACCTC.

This clonotype was observed at least ten times. The rearrangement uses TRBV5-1 and TRBJ2-7; no clear D gene. Trimming removed 0 bases at V and 2 bases at J, with 9 bases between. Germline V CDR1 and CDR2: SGHRS, YFSETQ. This CDR3 contains 14 residues. The CDR3 protein is CASSLGEYTYEQYF. The CDR3 DNA reads TGCGCCAGCAGCTTGGGAGAGTACACCTACGAGCAGTACTTC.

A remark on this clonotype: Since a much larger clone is just one base distant, this may be a read error. The chain is built from TRBV7-9 and TRBJ2-7; 7 bases map to TRBD1. J was trimmed by 2 bases and V by 0 bases; bases with no gene match: 7. The CDR3 totals 16 residues. Germline assignment: CDR1 SEHNR and CDR2 FQNEAQ (reference sequence). CDR3 region: CASSLAGQSAPYEQYF. CDR3 sequence (DNA): TGTGCCAGCAGCTTAGCGGGACAGAGTGCTCCCTACGAGCAGTACTTC. The whole variable domain, remainder taken from reference TRBV7-9 and TRBJ2-7, is DTGVSQNPRHKITKRGQNVTFRCDPISEHNRLYWYRQTLGQGPEFLTYFQNEAQLEKSRLLSDRFSAERPKGSFSTLEIQRTEQGDSAMYLCASSLAGQSAPYEQYFGPGTRLTVT.

This clonotype was seen only a few times. The gene calls are TRBV30 and TRBJ1-1, with a possible D match to TRBD1 (6 bases). This CDR3 spans 15 amino acids. The V end was cut by 1 base, the J end by 3 bases, with 15 bases between. Germline CDR1 is GTSNPN and CDR2 is SVGIG (reference sequence). The chain's CDR3 is CAWSGDRPWDTEAFF. Here the CDR3 DNA reads TGTGCCTGGAGTGGAGACAGGCCATGGGACACTGAAGCTTTCTTT.

Concerning this clonotype itself: This sequence may be a read error, since a much larger clone differs from it by one base. The chain links TRBV19 to TRBJ1-1, with D possibly TRBD1 on 6 matching bases. Germline values: CDR1 LNHDA, CDR2 SQIVND (reference sequence). The CDR3 sequence is 15 residues long. Here the CDR3 DNA reads TGTGCCAGAAGTAAGAACCCCGGGACAAACACTGAAGCTTTCTTT. Its protein is CARSKNPGTNTEAFF.

A word on this clonotype: The junction and the germline gene differ at one end; a read error may be behind it. The gene calls are TRBV20-1 and TRBJ2-7, with D unclear. Germline assignment: CDR1 DFQATT and CDR2 SNEGSKA (reference sequence). The CDR3 extends over 16 amino acids. This chain's CDR3 is CSARDVRAHHPYEQYF. The CDR3 nucleotides are TGCAGTGCAAGAGATGTAAGGGCTCACCACCCCTACGAGCAGTACTTC.